The 22 T cell receptor beta chains listed next were all sequenced from one sample in a study of T cell repertoires in cytomegalovirus infection. Their target antigens are unknown. TCRdb analysed the reads with MiXCR anew, one entry per CDR3 protein. The data contain 100,000 or so distinct CDR3 sequences, less than 55% of them singletons. The sample in question was CD8+ T cells from cultured PBMCs, obtained from culture after CMV antigen stimulation. All receptors derive from a human donor in good health (CMV status not recorded). Some clones in this sample may be carry-over from other donors' samples.

The chain uses TRBV15 and TRBJ2-7, with a tentative D call TRBD2 (5 bases). The CDR3 is 14 residues long. CDR1 LNHNV and CDR2 YYDKDF come from the germline V gene (reference sequence). V lost 6 bases and J 0 bases, leaving 12 bases between the germline ends. The CDR3 protein is CATSATDYSYEQYF. In nucleotides, the CDR3 is TGTGCCACCAGTGCCACAGACTACTCCTACGAGCAGTACTTC.

Within the sample, this clonotype is medium-sized (0.01 to 0.1%). CDR3 in DNA: TGTGCCAGCGAAGGACCGGGACAGGGAGCCAAAAACATTCAGTACTTC. This gives the protein CASEGPGQGAKNIQYF. The chain has TRBV6-6 and TRBJ2-4, with 9 positions matching TRBD1. Germline V CDR1 and CDR2: MNHNY, SVGAGI (reference sequence). Trimming at V came to 8 bases and at J to 0 bases, leaving 8 bases not matched to a gene. The CDR3 is 16 amino acids.

The V call is TRBV6-1, the J call TRBJ2-5; 11 bases align to TRBD2. CDR3 length: 18 amino acids. The J segment lost 0 bases and the V segment lost 4 bases, leaving 10 bases of the junction unmatched. Germline V gene lookup returns CDR1 MNHNS and CDR2 SASEGT. CDR3 sequence: CASSVTSGAIIYQETQYF. DNA for the CDR3: TGTGCCAGCAGTGTGACTAGCGGGGCTATAATCTACCAAGAGACCCAGTACTTC.

V usage is TRBV2 and J usage is TRBJ2-2; no clear D. The CDR3 consists of 15 residues. Trimming stripped 0 bases from V and 9 bases from J, with 14 bases between. The germline CDR1 and CDR2 sequences are SNHLY and FYNNEI. Written as DNA, the CDR3 is TGTGCCAGCAGTGAAGCCGGGCCAGTCTTCTGGGAGCTGTTTTTT. It specifies CASSEAGPVFWELFF.

In this sample, this clonotype turned up a few times. V usage is TRBV7-6 and J usage is TRBJ1-5; D is undetermined. V lost 1 base to trimming and J lost 5 bases, with 6 bases between them. The length of the CDR3 is 13 residues. Germline V gives CDR1 SGHVS, CDR2 FNYEAQ. The CDR3 region has the DNA TGTGCCAGCAGCTTAGGGAACGATCAGCCCCAGCATTTT. Translating gives CASSLGNDQPQHF.

The chain links TRBV7-8 to TRBJ2-7; a weak D match, TRBD1 (6 bases). This CDR3 has 13 amino acids. Looked up from germline, CDR1 is SGHVS and CDR2 is FQNEAQ. Deletions cut 3 bases from V and 5 bases from J, with 11 bases between. The CDR3 DNA reads TGTGCCAGCAGCTTTAACAGGGAAAACGAGCAGTACTTC. Protein product: CASSFNRENEQYF.

The chain's CDR3 is CASSLGRDRGSNTEAFF. Here the CDR3 DNA reads TGTGCCAGCAGCTTAGGGAGGGACAGGGGGTCGAACACTGAAGCTTTCTTT. The chain joins TRBV7-9 to TRBJ1-1, with 11 bases lining up with TRBD1. Losses at the gene ends were 1 base for V and 1 base for J; bases not matched to a gene: 5. The CDR3 is 17 residues long. Germline loops: CDR1 SEHNR, CDR2 FQNEAQ (reference sequence).

This clonotype has ten or more counts. The V call is TRBV10-3, the J call TRBJ2-3; D is perhaps TRBD2 (5 bases). The V gene's germline CDR1 is ENHRY and CDR2 SYGVKD. The CDR3 is 14 amino acids. Trimming removed 2 bases from V and 6 bases from J, with 12 bases in between. The DNA for the CDR3 is TGTGCCATCAGTGAGGCCGGGGTATCGGATACGCAGTATTTT. It codes for CAISEAGVSDTQYF.

This clonotype was found a few times. The rearrangement uses TRBV7-8 and TRBJ2-7; 7 bases line up with TRBD1. This CDR3 comprises 16 residues. CDR1 SGHVS and CDR2 FQNEAQ come from the germline V gene. Trimming took 3 bases from V and 2 from J; bases not matched to a gene: 10. This chain's CDR3 is CASSFQPGQKAYEQYF. The CDR3 DNA is TGTGCCAGCAGCTTTCAACCGGGACAGAAAGCCTACGAGCAGTACTTC.

The CDR3 DNA sequence: TGTGCCAGCTCAGCCGCGACTAGTTACACAGATACGCAGTATTTT. It translates to CASSAATSYTDTQYF. This chain links TRBV18 with TRBJ2-3; possible D gene TRBD2, 6 bases. V lost 5 bases to trimming and J lost 2 bases, with 14 bases between them. This CDR3 comprises 15 residues. Germline loops: CDR1 KGHSH, CDR2 LQKENI.

The rearrangement uses TRBV28 and TRBJ1-1, with D possibly being TRBD1 (5 bases). The length of the CDR3 is 14 residues. The germline gives CDR1 MDHEN, CDR2 SYDVKM. V was clipped by 1 base and J by 2 bases, with 8 bases between them. This chain's CDR3 is CASSLYRSNTEAFF. In DNA form, the CDR3 reads TGTGCCAGCAGTTTATACAGGAGTAACACTGAAGCTTTCTTT.

This clonotype was detected many times. The chain carries TRBV7-2 and TRBJ2-7; D is unclear. The CDR3 is made up of 13 amino acids. V lost 3 bases and J lost 3, with 9 bases in between. Germline CDR1 reads SGHTA; CDR2 reads FQGNSA. For the CDR3, the DNA is TGTGCCAGCAGCTTGGGCGGCATCTACGAGCAGTACTTC. Its translation: CASSLGGIYEQYF.

To note about this clonotype: The CDR3 end shows no conserved phenylalanine or tryptophan, and so a read error is likely. The chain is built from TRBV6-5 and TRBJ1-3; unclear D gene. The CDR3 loop spans 15 amino acids. Germline V gene lookup returns CDR1 MNHEY and CDR2 SVGAGI. Trimming left V 2 bases short and J 0 bases short, with 8 bases between. CDR3 amino acids: CASSYDGASGNTIYV. The CDR3 DNA sequence: TGTGCCAGCAGTTACGACGGTGCCTCTGGAAACACCATATATGTT.

This clonotype has a handful of counts. The rearrangement joins TRBV2 to TRBJ2-5; TRBD2 matches 10 bases. Trimming removed 5 bases from V and 2 bases from J; junction bases left unmatched: 8. The germline V gene encodes CDR1 SNHLY and CDR2 FYNNEI. The CDR3 has 16 amino acids. The DNA of the CDR3 is TGTGCCAGCAGTTCCGGGACTAGCGTCGGTCAAGAGACCCAGTACTTC. Its protein is CASSSGTSVGQETQYF.

This clonotype was detected many times. This chain links TRBV20-1 with TRBJ1-1, with TRBD1 identical over 8 bases. The CDR3 runs 17 residues. Germline lookup yields CDR1 DFQATT and CDR2 SNEGSKA (reference sequence). Trimming removed 5 bases from V and 0 bases from J; junction bases left unmatched: 14. The CDR3 coding sequence is TGCAGTGCTCCGAACCGACAGGGGTTACGCATGAACACTGAAGCTTTCTTT. It specifies CSAPNRQGLRMNTEAFF.

This chain uses TRBV28 with TRBJ2-3; 8 bases map to TRBD2. CDR1 and CDR2 (germline): MDHEN, SYDVKM. This CDR3 region has 15 residues. The trim removed 5 bases at V and 4 bases at J, leaving 8 bases unmatched. CDR3 sequence: CASSVGTSRADTQYF. CDR3 DNA sequence: TGTGCCAGCAGTGTCGGGACTAGTCGAGCAGATACGCAGTATTTT.

The chain joins TRBV5-5 to TRBJ2-7; no clear D. V gave up 2 bases and J gave up 2 bases, with 8 bases separating them. The CDR3 runs to 13 residues. Germline CDR1 and CDR2: SGHKS and YYEKEE (reference sequence). The CDR3 spells CASSFGIPYEQYF. Here the CDR3 DNA reads TGTGCCAGCAGCTTCGGCATACCCTACGAGCAGTACTTC.

CDR3 DNA: TGTGCCAGCAGTTTAGGGTGGGGTCCCTACGAGCAGTACTTC. Its protein is CASSLGWGPYEQYF. The chain joins TRBV27 to TRBJ2-7; D is ambiguous. The germline V gene has CDR1 MNHEY and CDR2 SMNVEV (reference sequence). V gave up 2 bases and J gave up 2 bases, with 10 bases separating them. This CDR3 comprises 14 residues.

The CDR3 loop reads CASSVRTRLGSTDTQYF. The DNA for the CDR3 is TGTGCCAGCAGCGTGAGGACTAGATTGGGATCCACAGATACGCAGTATTTT. This rearrangement joins TRBV9 to TRBJ2-3; TRBD2 agrees at 7 bases. With V trimmed by 2 bases and J by 2 bases, 11 bases remained unmatched. CDR1 and CDR2 (germline): SGDLS, YYNGEE. The CDR3 loop spans 17 amino acids.

This chain connects TRBV5-1 to TRBJ2-3, with 8 bases aligning to TRBD2. V shed 5 bases and J 0 bases; nucleotides not matched to a gene: 2. The V gene's germline CDR1 is SGHRS and CDR2 YFSETQ. The CDR3 runs 14 residues. The DNA for the CDR3 is TGCGCCAGCAGATCGGGGGGGAGCACAGATACGCAGTATTTT. Protein: CASRSGGSTDTQYF. The full variable domain, with the rest looked up from reference TRBV5-1 and TRBJ2-3, is KAGVTQTPRYLIKTRGQQVTLSCSPISGHRSVSWYQQTPGQGLQFLFEYFSETQRNKGNFPGRFSGRQFSNSRSEMNVSTLELGDSALYLCASRSGGSTDTQYFGPGTRLTVL.

This clonotype was observed a handful of times. The chain carries TRBV5-4 and TRBJ1-2, with a weak D call TRBD1 (6 bases). V was trimmed by 4 bases and J by 5 bases, leaving 21 bases between them. The CDR3 extends over 16 amino acids. Germline V gives CDR1 SGHNT, CDR2 YYREEE (reference sequence). CDR3 DNA sequence: TGTGCCAGCAGCGATCGGTTGGCAGGGGTCGGGTATGGCTACACCTTC. This encodes CASSDRLAGVGYGYTF. Full variable domain (outside the CDR3, taken from reference TRBV5-4 and TRBJ1-2): ETGVTQSPTHLIKTRGQQVTLRCSSQSGHNTVSWYQQALGQGPQFIFQYYREEENGRGNFPPRFSGLQFPNYSSELNVNALELDDSALYLCASSDRLAGVGYGYTFGSGTRLTVV.

The rearrangement links TRBV6-5 to TRBJ1-6, with 7 bases aligning to TRBD1. Germline-derived CDR1 and CDR2 are MNHEY and SVGAGI. V gave up 7 bases and J gave up 5 bases; unmatched junction bases: 5. This CDR3 comprises 14 residues. Here the CDR3 reads CASTKQGNNSPLHF. CDR3 sequence (DNA): TGTGCCAGCACTAAACAGGGGAATAATTCACCCCTCCACTTT.